The rows below give T cell receptor beta chains drawn from one sample of a study of lymphopenia after photon versus proton radiotherapy. Here immunoSEQ multiplex PCR was the method, and the copy in TCRdb shows in-frame clones only, minus some. Among about 26,000 clones listed, approximately 85% were seen once. Sequencing used peripheral blood, obtained from a patient treated with photon-based radiotherapy. These receptors all come from a man in his thirties or forties with gastric cancer. Each CDR3 is given with its conserved first and last residue. Fields, in order: D gene, J gene, clone size, V gene, CDR3 DNA, CDR3 protein. The D gene is left open where the match is weak. Rows may omit the clone size; those that give it use once, few, many or a size class.

D gene: TRBD1
J gene: TRBJ2-2
clone size: few
V gene: TRBV4-3
CDR3 DNA: TGCGCCAGCAGCCAAGATAGGTCGGGACAGCCGAACACCGGGGAGCTGTTTTTT
CDR3 protein: CASSQDRSGQPNTGELFF

D gene: -
J gene: TRBJ1-2
clone size: -
V gene: TRBV28
CDR3 DNA: TGTGCCAGCAATCCTCCCTCAGGTGGCGGCTACACCTTC
CDR3 protein: CASNPPSGGGYTF

D gene: TRBD1
J gene: TRBJ2-7
clone size: -
V gene: TRBV2
CDR3 DNA: TGTGCCAGCAGGGGACAGGGTACGGGAACGGGGTCACCGTACGAGCAGTACTTC
CDR3 protein: CASRGQGTGTGSPYEQYF

D gene: TRBD2
J gene: TRBJ2-1
clone size: -
V gene: TRBV4-2
CDR3 DNA: TGTGCCAGCAGCCCCGGGACTATTAGTAATGAGCAGTTCTTC
CDR3 protein: CASSPGTISNEQFF

D gene: -
J gene: TRBJ2-7
clone size: -
V gene: TRBV5-6
CDR3 DNA: TGTGCCAGCAGCCTGTACAAGGACAGATCCTACGAGCAGTACTTC
CDR3 protein: CASSLYKDRSYEQYF

D gene: -
J gene: TRBJ2-3
clone size: once
V gene: TRBV14
CDR3 DNA: TGTGCCAGCAGCTTCGGACTCCTAGATACGCAGTATTTT
CDR3 protein: CASSFGLLDTQYF

D gene: -
J gene: TRBJ1-2
clone size: -
V gene: TRBV5-1
CDR3 DNA: TGCGCCAGCAGCTTGGGGACAGAAAATGGCTACACCTTC
CDR3 protein: CASSLGTENGYTF

D gene: -
J gene: TRBJ1-4
clone size: -
V gene: TRBV25-1
CDR3 DNA: TGTGCCAGCAGTGGCCGGGGAGCCGAAAATGAAAAACTGTTTTTT
CDR3 protein: CASSGRGAENEKLFF

D gene: -
J gene: TRBJ2-5
clone size: -
V gene: TRBV7-6
CDR3 DNA: TGTGCCAGCAGCTTGGACCAAGAGACCCAGTACTTC
CDR3 protein: CASSLDQETQYF

D gene: -
J gene: TRBJ2-3
clone size: -
V gene: TRBV27
CDR3 DNA: TGTGCCAGCAGTTTATCGTGGCCAGATACGCAGTATTTT
CDR3 protein: CASSLSWPDTQYF

D gene: -
J gene: TRBJ2-1
clone size: -
V gene: TRBV7-9
CDR3 DNA: TGTGCCAGCAGCACCAATGAGCAGTTCTTC
CDR3 protein: CASSTNEQFF

D gene: TRBD1
J gene: TRBJ2-1
clone size: -
V gene: TRBV14
CDR3 DNA: TGTGCCAGCAGCCAGTTGGACAGGGCTGACTCCTACAATGAGCAGTTCTTC
CDR3 protein: CASSQLDRADSYNEQFF

D gene: -
J gene: TRBJ2-1
clone size: -
V gene: TRBV7-9
CDR3 DNA: TGTGCCAGCAGCCACGGGGGCTCCTACAATGAGCAGTTCTTC
CDR3 protein: CASSHGGSYNEQFF

D gene: -
J gene: TRBJ2-2
clone size: -
V gene: TRBV10-3
CDR3 DNA: TGTGCCATCAGCCGGGCCATCGGATCCGGGGAGCTGTTTTTT
CDR3 protein: CAISRAIGSGELFF

D gene: TRBD1
J gene: TRBJ1-2
clone size: -
V gene: TRBV6-1
CDR3 DNA: TGTGCCAGCAGTGAGTTTCGGGCCGGGACAGTTCATGGCTACACCTTC
CDR3 protein: CASSEFRAGTVHGYTF

D gene: -
J gene: TRBJ2-3
clone size: -
V gene: TRBV14
CDR3 DNA: TGTGCCAGCAGCCAAGATCCGGGAGAAACTACAGATACGCAGTATTTT
CDR3 protein: CASSQDPGETTDTQYF

D gene: -
J gene: TRBJ1-1
clone size: few
V gene: TRBV27
CDR3 DNA: TGTGCCAGCAGGAAAAACACTGAAGCTTTCTTT
CDR3 protein: CASRKNTEAFF

D gene: -
J gene: TRBJ2-1
clone size: -
V gene: TRBV7-2
CDR3 DNA: TGTGCCAGCAGCGTGACCGGGACACAAGAGCAGTTCTTC
CDR3 protein: CASSVTGTQEQFF

D gene: -
J gene: TRBJ2-7
clone size: once
V gene: TRBV20-1
CDR3 DNA: TGCAGTGCTAGTCGAGGGACCGAGCAGTACTTC
CDR3 protein: CSASRGTEQYF

D gene: -
J gene: TRBJ2-5
clone size: -
V gene: TRBV19
CDR3 DNA: TGTGCCACCTCCCTGGGACTCGGCGGGGAGACCCAGTACTTC
CDR3 protein: CATSLGLGGETQYF

D gene: -
J gene: TRBJ1-2
clone size: -
V gene: TRBV29-1
CDR3 DNA: TGCAGCGTTGCCCCCTGGAGCCCCCTCTATGGCTACACCTTC
CDR3 protein: CSVAPWSPLYGYTF

D gene: -
J gene: TRBJ2-3
clone size: -
V gene: TRBV5-4
CDR3 DNA: TGTGCCAGCACCATTGTGGGTGGCGGGGAACGTAACACAGATACGCAGTATTTT
CDR3 protein: CASTIVGGGERNTDTQYF

D gene: TRBD1
J gene: TRBJ2-6
clone size: few
V gene: TRBV19
CDR3 DNA: TGTGCCAGTAGATACGGCAGGGGGCCATTCTCTGGGGCCAACGTCCTGACTTTC
CDR3 protein: CASRYGRGPFSGANVLTF

D gene: -
J gene: TRBJ1-1
clone size: -
V gene: TRBV7-2
CDR3 DNA: TGTGCCAGCAGGGTGTGGGGACCCAGAGTTGAAGCTTTCTTT
CDR3 protein: CASRVWGPRVEAFF

D gene: TRBD1
J gene: TRBJ1-5
clone size: few
V gene: TRBV7-8
CDR3 DNA: TGTGCCAGCAGCCCACAGGGGTACCAGCCCCAGCATTTT
CDR3 protein: CASSPQGYQPQHF

D gene: -
J gene: TRBJ1-1
clone size: -
V gene: TRBV29-1
CDR3 DNA: TGCAGCGAACACCCATTGAACACTGAAGCTTTCTTT
CDR3 protein: CSEHPLNTEAFF

D gene: TRBD1
J gene: TRBJ2-7
clone size: -
V gene: TRBV6-5
CDR3 DNA: TGTGCCACCCGACCCAGGGGGCCGTCCTACGAGCAGTACTTC
CDR3 protein: CATRPRGPSYEQYF

D gene: -
J gene: TRBJ1-4
clone size: -
V gene: TRBV5-1
CDR3 DNA: TGCGCCAGCAGCTTGGTATCGGGGGGCTTGGGTGAAAAACTGTTTTTT
CDR3 protein: CASSLVSGGLGEKLFF

D gene: TRBD2
J gene: TRBJ2-1
clone size: once
V gene: TRBV7-3
CDR3 DNA: TGTGCCAGCAGCCCGGGGACTAGTAACAATGAGCAGTTCTTC
CDR3 protein: CASSPGTSNNEQFF

D gene: TRBD1
J gene: TRBJ1-2
clone size: once
V gene: TRBV2
CDR3 DNA: TGTGCCAGCAGATTAGGGGACAGAGATAACTATGGCTACACCTTC
CDR3 protein: CASRLGDRDNYGYTF

D gene: TRBD1
J gene: TRBJ1-3
clone size: -
V gene: TRBV7-2
CDR3 DNA: TGTGCCAGCAGCTGGGACAGAGTCTCTGGAAACACCATATATTTT
CDR3 protein: CASSWDRVSGNTIYF

D gene: -
J gene: TRBJ1-6
clone size: -
V gene: TRBV2
CDR3 DNA: TGTGCCAGCAGTGAATCAGATAATTCACCCCTCCACTTT
CDR3 protein: CASSESDNSPLHF

D gene: -
J gene: TRBJ2-2
clone size: -
V gene: TRBV7-9
CDR3 DNA: TGTGCCAGCGTCATGGGGGGAAGGGTCACCGGGGAGCTGTTTTTT
CDR3 protein: CASVMGGRVTGELFF

D gene: -
J gene: TRBJ2-1
clone size: -
V gene: TRBV27
CDR3 DNA: TGTGCCAGCTGGAGGGGGGGGCCAGGCAATGAGCAGTTCTTC
CDR3 protein: CASWRGGPGNEQFF

D gene: -
J gene: TRBJ1-2
clone size: -
V gene: TRBV18
CDR3 DNA: TGTGCCAGCTCACCACCCGGAGTATATGGCTACACCTTC
CDR3 protein: CASSPPGVYGYTF

D gene: -
J gene: TRBJ2-1
clone size: -
V gene: TRBV19
CDR3 DNA: TGTGCCAGTAGTCGCGGGCAGGGGTACGCCTACAATGAGCAGTTCTTC
CDR3 protein: CASSRGQGYAYNEQFF

D gene: -
J gene: TRBJ2-2
clone size: -
V gene: TRBV19
CDR3 DNA: TGTGCCAGTGCCCCCCCAACAGCCGCGAACACCGGGGAGCTGTTTTTT
CDR3 protein: CASAPPTAANTGELFF

D gene: TRBD1
J gene: TRBJ2-2
clone size: -
V gene: TRBV5-1
CDR3 DNA: TGCGCCAGCAGCTTGGGACAGGGGGCGATCGGGGAGCTGTTTTTT
CDR3 protein: CASSLGQGAIGELFF